This T cell receptor beta chain was obtained from a study of control samples from healthy donors and cancer patients. Method: immunoSEQ multiplex PCR; TCRdb's copy keeps in-frame clones and lacks some. The sample lists approximately 100,000 clones, 75% to 90% occurring once. This CDR3 has 13 residues. Germline lookup yields CDR1 MGHRA and CDR2 YSYEKL. V was cut by 3 bases and J by 4 bases, with 9 bases left in between. The chain carries TRBV4-1 and TRBJ2-5; D unresolved. Sequenced sample: blood. The source of this sequence is a man aged 25-45 years in good health. The CDR3 is CASSQGSGETQYF. CDR3 DNA: TGCGCCAGCAGCCAGGGATCCGGAGAGACCCAGTACTTC.